Included here is one TCR beta chain sequence, with context. Its antigen is unidentified. The sample originates from a study of T cell responses to AZD1222 COVID-19 vaccine. General study results and limits: Nearly half of unique spike-specific TCRs reportedly avoided B.1.351 and B.1.1.7 mutated regions.

The V end lost 1 base, the J end lost 4 bases, and 13 bases lay between the germline ends. Germline V gives CDR1 LGHDT, CDR2 YNNKEL (reference sequence). The CDR3 sequence is 15 residues long. Profiled with immunoSEQ multiplex PCR; TCRdb holds only in-frame clones, not every one. The table shows 150,000 or so clones, with around 85% occurring only once. The chain combines TRBV3-1 (or the pseudogene TRBV3-2) with TRBJ1-1; D gene unclear. This sample comprised peripheral blood, obtained on day 0 of MenACWY control vaccination. This sequence originates from an adult in good health. The CDR3 loop is CASSQGLTEVTEAFF. As DNA, the CDR3 is TGTGCCAGCAGCCAAGGATTGACGGAGGTCACTGAAGCTTTCTTT.